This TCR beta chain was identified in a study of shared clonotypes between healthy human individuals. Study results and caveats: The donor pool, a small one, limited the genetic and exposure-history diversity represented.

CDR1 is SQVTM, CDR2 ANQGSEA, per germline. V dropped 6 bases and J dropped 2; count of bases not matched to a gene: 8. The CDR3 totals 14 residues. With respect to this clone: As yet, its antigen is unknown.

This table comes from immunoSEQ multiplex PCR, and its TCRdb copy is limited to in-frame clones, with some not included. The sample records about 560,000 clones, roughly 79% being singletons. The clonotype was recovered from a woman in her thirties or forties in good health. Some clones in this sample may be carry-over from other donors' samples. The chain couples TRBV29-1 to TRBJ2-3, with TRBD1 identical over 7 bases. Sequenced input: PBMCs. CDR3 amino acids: CSVRQGDPTDTQYF. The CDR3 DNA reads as TGCAGCGTAAGACAGGGAGATCCCACAGATACGCAGTATTTT.